This T cell receptor (beta chain) was observed in a study of blood T cell repertoires in COVID-19. The overall study: There were acute and convalescent COVID-19 samples, and they came from the United States, Italy and Spain. Sources were T cells, B-cell-depleted T cells, or PBMCs; the material itself was cDNA or gDNA.

With 3 bases removed from V and 0 bases from J, the gap between germline ends came to 11 bases. The germline V gene has CDR1 KGHDR and CDR2 SFDVKD. This CDR3 has 16 residues. In the original workflow: Using reference gene primer amplification, nucleated cell counts were estimated. Sequencing was performed with immunoSEQ multiplex PCR; in TCRdb, only in-frame clones are kept and a portion is missing. That table is the source of V, J and clone size, and D and trimming were worked out from the DNA. This sample has about 75,000 clones; around 90% occur once, and the top ten carry about 20%. The sample was peripheral blood. The clonotype comes from a human donor in a cohort sampled during active COVID-19. J is TRBJ2-1 and V is TRBV24-1; TRBD2 is a possible D gene (5 bases). The CDR3 bases are TGTGCCACCAGTGATCCGGTGGGGAGCTCCTACAATGAGCAGTTCTTC. It encodes CATSDPVGSSYNEQFF.